This is a list of T cell receptor beta chains from one sample in a study of early T cells in non-severe SARS-CoV-2 infection. One entry per CDR3 protein, called by TCRdb with MiXCR from the 5' RACE reads. The sample contains tens of thousands of distinct CDR3 sequences, roughly 5.3% of which appear only once. Sequenced: whole blood. These receptors were taken from an adult who was a healthcare worker with PCR-confirmed SARS-CoV-2 infection or an uninfected control (not recorded which). Both conserved end residues are part of each CDR3. A D gene is named only where the DNA matches it firmly.

TRBJ2-2	TRBV6-4	TRBD1	CASKYQTGHTGELFF
TRBJ2-1	TRBV15	TRBD1	CATSRGQASTYNEQFF
TRBJ2-7	TRBV21-1	NA	CASSKRGNAYEQYF
TRBJ1-1	TRBV7-9	NA	CASSSPGKPGTEAFF
TRBJ1-1	TRBV5-6	NA	CASTESWDTLNTEAFF
TRBJ1-1	TRBV7-6	TRBD1	CASSKTVGTGGLGTEAFF
TRBJ2-1	TRBV5-1	TRBD2	CASRGGFGLAGVSSYNEQFF
TRBJ2-7	TRBV5-1	NA	CASTLGRASYEQYF
TRBJ1-1	TRBV6-5	TRBD1	CASRQGGTGGTEAFF
TRBJ1-1	TRBV10-3	NA	CAIMRVGEGAFF
TRBJ2-7	TRBV12-3/TRBV12-4	TRBD2	CASSLMSPILAGAEEQYF
TRBJ2-7	TRBV14	NA	CASSQDTYEQYF
TRBJ1-5	TRBV19	TRBD1	CASSSQGQGRQPQHF
TRBJ1-5	TRBV7-2	TRBD1	CASSLGRGRQPQHF
TRBJ2-2	TRBV30	TRBD1	CAWRDRGSNTGELFF
TRBJ1-1	TRBV5-1	TRBD1	CASSLGQGSVAFF
TRBJ2-3	TRBV30	NA	CAWTAFRDPYF
TRBJ2-2	TRBV3-1	NA	CASSPRQGELFF
TRBJ2-2	TRBV6-2/TRBV6-3	NA	CASSYAGELFF
TRBJ2-1	TRBV18	NA	CASSQTGSNNEQFF
TRBJ2-2	TRBV24-1	NA	CATSEFRGKNTGELFF
TRBJ2-7	TRBV6-5	TRBD2	CASSLNLGTSNDEQYF
TRBJ1-6	TRBV6-5	NA	CASSYFRTATTYNSPLHF